The rows below give T cell receptor beta chains drawn from one sample of a study of cytomegalovirus exposure and HLA in healthy donors. Sequencing used immunoSEQ multiplex PCR; TCRdb keeps in-frame clones, though not all of them. The sample includes more than 250,000 clones, about nine tenths of them seen just once. The specimen sequenced was PBMCs. These receptors were obtained from a woman aged 18-29 years in good health and CMV-seronegative. Both conserved end residues are part of each CDR3. Each record gives: V gene, clone size, J gene, D gene, CDR3 DNA, CDR3 protein. A D gene is named only where the DNA matches it firmly. Clone size is not always given. Where it is, it says once, few, many or a class for expanded clones.

>TRBV27|NA|TRBJ2-1|NA
TGTGCCAGCAGTGGGGGAGGCTTAAGTAATGAGCAGTTCTTC
CASSGGGLSNEQFF
>TRBV6-1|NA|TRBJ2-1|NA
TGTGCCAGCAGCCTGTTGACTGATCAGTTCTTC
CASSLLTDQFF
>TRBV5-4|NA|TRBJ2-5|TRBD1
TGTGCCAGCAGCAACCGGGACAGGGAAGAGACCCAGTACTTC
CASSNRDREETQYF
>TRBV29-1|NA|TRBJ2-1|TRBD1
TGCAGCGTTTATTCGACAGGGGACTCCTACAATGAGCAGTTCTTC
CSVYSTGDSYNEQFF
>TRBV7-8|NA|TRBJ1-5|NA
TGTGCCAGCACAACCGGAACAGAGTATCAGCCCCAGCATTTT
CASTTGTEYQPQHF
>TRBV5-1|NA|TRBJ2-1|NA
TGCGCCAGCAGCAAGGACAGAGAGCAGTTCTTC
CASSKDREQFF
>TRBV7-3|NA|TRBJ2-6|NA
TGTGCCAGCAGCTTAGACAGCTCTGGGGCCAACGTCCTGACTTTC
CASSLDSSGANVLTF
>TRBV6-5|NA|TRBJ2-5|TRBD2
TGTGCCAGCAGTGGGGGGGTGACCCAAGAGACCCAGTACTTC
CASSGGVTQETQYF
>TRBV6-5|NA|TRBJ1-5|NA
TGTGCCAGCGGCCGGGTGGGGGGGCCAGATCAGCCCCAGCATTTT
CASGRVGGPDQPQHF
>TRBV2|NA|TRBJ2-7|TRBD1
TGTGCCAGCAGAACCAACCGGGACAGGGCCCACGAGCAGTACTTC
CASRTNRDRAHEQYF
>TRBV7-2|NA|TRBJ2-7|NA
TGTGCCAGCAGCTGGGCTAGCGAAGGTTCCTACGAGCAGTACTTC
CASSWASEGSYEQYF
>TRBV5-1|NA|TRBJ2-1|TRBD1
TGCGCCAGCAGCCCCGACAGGGAAGGCAATGAGCAGTTCTTC
CASSPDREGNEQFF
>TRBV27|NA|TRBJ1-1|NA
TGTGCCAGCAGTTCCCAGACAGGGAACACTGAAGCTTTCTTT
CASSSQTGNTEAFF
>TRBV15|NA|TRBJ2-1|TRBD2
TGTGCCACCAGCAGCGCGGGAGGGTATACAAATGAGCAGTTCTTC
CATSSAGGYTNEQFF
>TRBV4-1|NA|TRBJ2-1|TRBD1
TGCGCCAGCAGCCTTTCGGGACAGGGATACAATGAGCAGTTCTTC
CASSLSGQGYNEQFF
>TRBV7-6|NA|TRBJ2-7|TRBD2
TGTGCCAGCAGCCAAGCGGGAGGCTCCTACGAGCAGTACTTC
CASSQAGGSYEQYF
>TRBV19|NA|TRBJ2-1|TRBD1
TGTGCCAGTAGTTCCGGACAGGTCAATGAGCAGTTCTTC
CASSSGQVNEQFF
>TRBV7-6|NA|TRBJ2-7|NA
TGTGCCAGCAGCTCTTCTCCCCCCGGACAGACATACGAGCAGTACTTC
CASSSSPPGQTYEQYF
>TRBV27|NA|TRBJ2-7|TRBD2
TGTGCCAGCACCGACCTTGTCCCTAGCGGGAGCTCCTACGAGCAGTACTTC
CASTDLVPSGSSYEQYF
>TRBV25-1|NA|TRBJ2-3|NA
TGTGCCAGCAGTGAACAGTGGGATACGCAGTATTTT
CASSEQWDTQYF
>TRBV5-1|NA|TRBJ2-5|TRBD2
TGCGCCAGCAGCTTTGGGGAGGGCCGTCGGGTACAAGAGACCCAGTACTTC
CASSFGEGRRVQETQYF
>TRBV7-9|once|TRBJ2-7|NA
TGTGCCAGCAGCCCCGCTGGAGTCGGACTCGAGCAGTACTTC
CASSPAGVGLEQYF
>TRBV27|NA|TRBJ2-7|NA
TGTGCCAGCAGTTTTCGTGCATTGGGCATTTTCTACGAGCAGTACTTC
CASSFRALGIFYEQYF
>TRBV28|NA|TRBJ1-2|NA
TGTGCCAGCAGTTTATCAGGCAGGGCCTCATATGGCTACACCTTC
CASSLSGRASYGYTF
>TRBV9|NA|TRBJ2-1|NA
TGTGCCAGCAGCGCCAACACAGGGATGGGTGAGCAGTTCTTC
CASSANTGMGEQFF
>TRBV6-6|NA|TRBJ2-3|TRBD2
TGTGCCAGCAGCCGCGGACTAGCGGGATCCCCAGATACGCAGTATTTT
CASSRGLAGSPDTQYF
>TRBV6-6|NA|TRBJ1-5|NA
TGTGCCAGCAGTTACATCAGGGATCAGCCCCAGCATTTT
CASSYIRDQPQHF
>TRBV9|few|TRBJ2-5|NA
TGTGCCAGCAGCGCGACAGACAGTCCCCAAGAGACCCAGTACTTC
CASSATDSPQETQYF
>TRBV6-5|NA|TRBJ2-6|NA
TGTGCCAGCAGCCTAACCCTCTCTGGGGCCAACGTCCTGACTTTC
CASSLTLSGANVLTF
>TRBV2|NA|TRBJ1-3|NA
TGTGCCAGCAGTGTTTCGAGGCGGGGTTCTGACTCTGGAAACACCATATATTTT
CASSVSRRGSDSGNTIYF
>TRBV6-5|NA|TRBJ2-7|TRBD2
TGTGCCAGCACAGGGCCGGGAGGGTACGAGCAGTACTTC
CASTGPGGYEQYF
>TRBV4-3|NA|TRBJ1-1|TRBD1
TGCGCCAGCAGCCCAGGACAGGGGGCAACTGAAGCTTTCTTT
CASSPGQGATEAFF
>TRBV10-3|NA|TRBJ2-7|TRBD1
TGTGCCACCGCGACAGGGGTCTACGAGCAGTACTTC
CATATGVYEQYF
>TRBV2|NA|TRBJ2-3|TRBD2
TGTGCCAGCAGTGAGGAAAGCGGGAGGGCCGGCACAGATACGCAGTATTTT
CASSEESGRAGTDTQYF
>TRBV5-1|NA|TRBJ2-1|NA
TGCGCCAGCAGCTCAGGGGTGAACTCCTACAATGAGCAGTTCTTC
CASSSGVNSYNEQFF
>TRBV6-5|NA|TRBJ2-1|TRBD2
TGTGCCAGCAGTTACTTTGGGACTAGCGGGCGCAATGAGCAGTTCTTC
CASSYFGTSGRNEQFF
>TRBV28|NA|TRBJ2-7|TRBD2
TGTGCCAGCAGGTCGGGACTAGCGGGAGTACCTGCCTACGAGCAGTACTTC
CASRSGLAGVPAYEQYF
>TRBV25-1|NA|TRBJ2-3|TRBD2
TGTGCCAGCAGTGAATCTAGCGGGAGGACAGATACGCAGTATTTT
CASSESSGRTDTQYF
>TRBV27|NA|TRBJ1-1|NA
TGTGCCAGCAGGCCCGACCAGGGCCCGAACACTGAAGCTTTCTTT
CASRPDQGPNTEAFF
>TRBV19|NA|TRBJ1-5|NA
TGTGCCAGTAGCCTAGACCCGGGGCAGCCCCAGCATTTT
CASSLDPGQPQHF
>TRBV4-1|NA|TRBJ2-3|TRBD1
TGCGCCAGCAGCCAAGCGCCCTTCGACAGGGGGGAAGATACGCAGTATTTT
CASSQAPFDRGEDTQYF
>TRBV6-5|NA|TRBJ2-1|NA
TGTGCCAGCAGCACCGGACAGGGAGGGAATGAGCAGTTCTTC
CASSTGQGGNEQFF
>TRBV25-1|NA|TRBJ2-3|NA
TGTGCCAGCAGTGAAAAGGAGCCTGTCCTCACAGATACGCAGTATTTT
CASSEKEPVLTDTQYF
>TRBV7-2|NA|TRBJ1-1|NA
TGTGCCAGCAGCACCACAGGGAATACTGAAGCTTTCTTT
CASSTTGNTEAFF
>TRBV28|NA|TRBJ2-7|TRBD2
TGTGCCAGCAGTTATAGCGGGAGGGCTGAGACACTTGGGAACTTC
CASSYSGRAETLGNF
>TRBV5-1|NA|TRBJ2-3|TRBD2
TGCGCCAGCAGCAAGGGTCACCTAGCGGGAGTGGGAGATACGCAGTATTTT
CASSKGHLAGVGDTQYF
>TRBV7-2|NA|TRBJ2-7|TRBD2
TGTGCCAGCACCCTCGGGCTAGCGGGACTGTACGAGCAGTACTTC
CASTLGLAGLYEQYF
>TRBV18|NA|TRBJ2-1|NA
TGTGCCAGCTCACCTGAAGAGGGTGAGCAGTTCTTC
CASSPEEGEQFF
>TRBV4-3|NA|TRBJ2-6|NA
TGCGCCAGCAGCCAAGACACTACATTTGGGTTGGTTGGAGGGGCCAACGTCCTGACTTTC
CASSQDTTFGLVGGANVLTF
>TRBV5-4|once|TRBJ2-6|NA
TGTGCCAGCAGTTCAGGTGGGCTTTGGTCTGGGGCCAACGTCCTGACTTTC
CASSSGGLWSGANVLTF
>TRBV6-1|once|TRBJ2-1|TRBD2
TGTGCCAGCAGTGAAGCGTTGGCGGAGAGATTAGCGGGAGCGGACAACAATGAGCAGTTCTTC
CASSEALAERLAGADNNEQFF
>TRBV2|NA|TRBJ1-5|NA
TGTGCCAGCAGTGGAGGCGGAAATAGCAATCAGCCCCAGCATTTT
CASSGGGNSNQPQHF
>TRBV7-2|NA|TRBJ2-7|TRBD1
TGTGCCAGCAGCACGGACAGGGGGCGCAACTACGAGCAGTACTTC
CASSTDRGRNYEQYF
>TRBV27|NA|TRBJ2-7|NA
TGTGCCAGCAGCTCCGGCTATCAAACTATCGAATACGAGCAGTACTTC
CASSSGYQTIEYEQYF
>TRBV4-3|once|TRBJ2-7|TRBD1
TGCGCCAGCAGCCAAGATCCAGGGGGATACGAGCAGTACTTC
CASSQDPGGYEQYF
>TRBV11-3|NA|TRBJ1-3|NA
TGTGCCAGCAGCTTAGGAGCAGGCCCCTCTGGAAACACCATATATTTT
CASSLGAGPSGNTIYF